This T cell receptor (beta chain) was recorded in a study of EBV T-cell therapy then PD-1 blockade in nasopharyngeal carcinoma. This CDR3 region has 13 residues. V was clipped by 0 bases and J by 7 bases, with 7 bases between them. Germline CDR1 LGHNA, CDR2 YSLEER. This sample's treatment: AdE1-LMPpoly-expanded autologous EBV-specific T-cell therapy followed by anti-PD-1 nivolumab. This clone appeared a single time. Antigen: not known. Sequencing was performed with immunoSEQ multiplex PCR; in TCRdb, only in-frame clones are kept and a portion is missing. Of some 17,000 clones in the sample, 75% to 90% were seen once.

Here the sequenced sample was CD8+ T cells from blood, taken at day 0 from a patient whose treatment included autologous EBV-specific T cells and nivolumab. This sequence was found in a man aged 35 to 55 with nasopharyngeal carcinoma. This sequence joins TRBV4-3 and TRBJ1-5, with D uncertain. CDR3 DNA sequence: TGCGCCAGCAGCCAAGAACTTCGACAGCCCCAGCATTTT. Its translation: CASSQELRQPQHF.